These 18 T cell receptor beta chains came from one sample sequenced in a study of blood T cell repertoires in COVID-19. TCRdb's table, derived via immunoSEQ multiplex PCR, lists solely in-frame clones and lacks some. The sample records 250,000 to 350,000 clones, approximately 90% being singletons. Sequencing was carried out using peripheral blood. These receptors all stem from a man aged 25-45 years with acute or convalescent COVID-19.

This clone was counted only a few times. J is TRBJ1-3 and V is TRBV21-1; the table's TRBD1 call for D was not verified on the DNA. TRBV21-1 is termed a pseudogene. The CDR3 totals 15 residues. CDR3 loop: CASSKGDSSGNTIYF. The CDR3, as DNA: TGTGCCAGCAGCAAAGGGGACAGCTCTGGAAACACCATATATTTT.

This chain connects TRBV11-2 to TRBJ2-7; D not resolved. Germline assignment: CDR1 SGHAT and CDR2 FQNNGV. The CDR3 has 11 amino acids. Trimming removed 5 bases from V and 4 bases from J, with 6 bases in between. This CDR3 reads CASSRQYEQYF. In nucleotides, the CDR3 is TGTGCCAGCAGCCGACAATACGAGCAGTACTTC.

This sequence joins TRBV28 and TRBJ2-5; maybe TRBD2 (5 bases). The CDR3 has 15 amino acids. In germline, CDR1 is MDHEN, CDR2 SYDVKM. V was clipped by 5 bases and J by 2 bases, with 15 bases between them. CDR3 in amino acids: CASSPLGAAQETQYF. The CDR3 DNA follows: TGTGCCAGCAGTCCCTTGGGAGCGGCACAAGAGACCCAGTACTTC.

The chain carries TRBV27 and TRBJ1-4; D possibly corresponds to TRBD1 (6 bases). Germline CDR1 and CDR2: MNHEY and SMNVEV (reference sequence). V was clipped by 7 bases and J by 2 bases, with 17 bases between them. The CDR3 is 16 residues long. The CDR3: CASKTGTVGTNEKLFF. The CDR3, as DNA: TGTGCCAGCAAAACAGGGACGGTAGGGACTAATGAAAAACTGTTTTTT.

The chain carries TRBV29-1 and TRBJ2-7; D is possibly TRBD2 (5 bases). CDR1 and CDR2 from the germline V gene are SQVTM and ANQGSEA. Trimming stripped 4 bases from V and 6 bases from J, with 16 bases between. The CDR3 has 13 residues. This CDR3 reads CSVGGQRVTEQYF. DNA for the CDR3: TGCAGCGTTGGCGGGCAAAGGGTCACCGAGCAGTACTTC.

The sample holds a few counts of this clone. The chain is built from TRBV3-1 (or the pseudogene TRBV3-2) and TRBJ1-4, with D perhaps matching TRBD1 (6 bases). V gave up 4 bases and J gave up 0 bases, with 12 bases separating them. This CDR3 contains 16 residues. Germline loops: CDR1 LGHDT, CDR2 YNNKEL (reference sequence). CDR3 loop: CASSRGYRATNEKLFF. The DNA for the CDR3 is TGTGCCAGCAGCCGGGGCTACAGGGCAACTAATGAAAAACTGTTTTTT.

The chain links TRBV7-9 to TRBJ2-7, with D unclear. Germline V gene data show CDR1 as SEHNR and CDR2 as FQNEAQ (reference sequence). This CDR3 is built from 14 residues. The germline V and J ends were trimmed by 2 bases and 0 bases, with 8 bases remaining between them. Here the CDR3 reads CASSLNRDSYEQYF. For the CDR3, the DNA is TGTGCCAGCAGCTTAAACAGAGACTCCTACGAGCAGTACTTC.

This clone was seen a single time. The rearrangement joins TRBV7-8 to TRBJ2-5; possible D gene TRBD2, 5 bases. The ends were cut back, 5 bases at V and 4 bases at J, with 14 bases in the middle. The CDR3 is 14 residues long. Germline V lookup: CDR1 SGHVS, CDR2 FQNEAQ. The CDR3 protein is CASSMGRAGETQYF. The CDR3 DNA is TGTGCCAGCAGCATGGGTCGGGCGGGAGAGACCCAGTACTTC.

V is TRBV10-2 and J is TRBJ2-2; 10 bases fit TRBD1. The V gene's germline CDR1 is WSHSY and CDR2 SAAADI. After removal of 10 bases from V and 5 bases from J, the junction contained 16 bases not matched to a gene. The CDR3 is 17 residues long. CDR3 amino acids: CATIPAGTGVETGELFF. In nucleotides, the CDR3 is TGCGCCACTATCCCTGCCGGGACAGGGGTTGAAACCGGGGAGCTGTTTTTT.

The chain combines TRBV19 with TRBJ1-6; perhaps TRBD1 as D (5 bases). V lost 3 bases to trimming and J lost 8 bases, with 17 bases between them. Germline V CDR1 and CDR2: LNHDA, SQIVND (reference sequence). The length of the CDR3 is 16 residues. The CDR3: CASSIMSPVGHSPLHF. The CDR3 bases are TGTGCCAGTAGTATTATGTCTCCGGTGGGGCATTCACCCCTCCACTTT.

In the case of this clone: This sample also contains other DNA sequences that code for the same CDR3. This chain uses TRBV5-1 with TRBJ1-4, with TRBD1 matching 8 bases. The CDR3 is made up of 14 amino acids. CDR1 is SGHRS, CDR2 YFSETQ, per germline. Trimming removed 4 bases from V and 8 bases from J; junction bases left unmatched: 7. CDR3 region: CASSPQGAGEKLFF. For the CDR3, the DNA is TGCGCCAGCAGCCCCCAGGGGGCCGGAGAAAAACTGTTTTTT. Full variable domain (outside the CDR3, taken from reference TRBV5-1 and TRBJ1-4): KAGVTQTPRYLIKTRGQQVTLSCSPISGHRSVSWYQQTPGQGLQFLFEYFSETQRNKGNFPGRFSGRQFSNSRSEMNVSTLELGDSALYLCASSPQGAGEKLFFGSGTQLSVL.

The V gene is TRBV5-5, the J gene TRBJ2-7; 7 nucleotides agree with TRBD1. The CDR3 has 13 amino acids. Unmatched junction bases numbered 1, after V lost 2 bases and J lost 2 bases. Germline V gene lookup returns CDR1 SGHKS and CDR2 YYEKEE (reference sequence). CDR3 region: CASSFGTAYEQYF. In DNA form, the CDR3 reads TGTGCCAGCAGCTTCGGGACAGCCTACGAGCAGTACTTC.

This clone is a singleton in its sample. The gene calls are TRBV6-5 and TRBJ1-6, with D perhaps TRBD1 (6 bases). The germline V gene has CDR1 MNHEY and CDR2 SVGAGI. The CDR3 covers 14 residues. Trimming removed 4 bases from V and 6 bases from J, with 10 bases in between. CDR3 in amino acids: CASSFGQTNSPLHF. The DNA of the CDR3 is TGTGCCAGCAGTTTTGGACAGACTAATTCACCCCTCCACTTT.

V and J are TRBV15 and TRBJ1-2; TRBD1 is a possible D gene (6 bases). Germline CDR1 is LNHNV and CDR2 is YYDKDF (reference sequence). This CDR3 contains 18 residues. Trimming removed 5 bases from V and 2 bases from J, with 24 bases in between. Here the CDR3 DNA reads TGTGCCACCAGCTATCCCCTTTCTGGGGGGGCCGAAAACTATGGCTACACCTTC. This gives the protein CATSYPLSGGAENYGYTF.

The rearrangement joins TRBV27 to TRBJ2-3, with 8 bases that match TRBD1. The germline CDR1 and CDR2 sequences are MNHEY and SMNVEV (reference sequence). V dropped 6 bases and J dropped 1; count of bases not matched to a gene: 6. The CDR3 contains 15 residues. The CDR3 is CASRRPGQGTDTQYF. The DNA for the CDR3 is TGTGCCAGCAGACGGCCGGGACAGGGCACAGATACGCAGTATTTT.

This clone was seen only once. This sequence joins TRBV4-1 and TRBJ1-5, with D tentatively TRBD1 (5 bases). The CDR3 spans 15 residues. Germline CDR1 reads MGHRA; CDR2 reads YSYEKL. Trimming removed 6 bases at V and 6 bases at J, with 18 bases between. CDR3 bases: TGCGCCAGCAGGAGGCTGGAGGGACGGGGTCAGCCCCAGCATTTT. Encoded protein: CASRRLEGRGQPQHF.

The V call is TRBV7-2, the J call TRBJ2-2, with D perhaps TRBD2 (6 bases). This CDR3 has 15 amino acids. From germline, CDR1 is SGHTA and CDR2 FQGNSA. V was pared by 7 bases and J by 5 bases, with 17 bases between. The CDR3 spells CASTNSAAGTGELFF. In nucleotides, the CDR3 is TGTGCCAGCACGAATTCCGCGGCGGGGACCGGGGAGCTGTTTTTT.

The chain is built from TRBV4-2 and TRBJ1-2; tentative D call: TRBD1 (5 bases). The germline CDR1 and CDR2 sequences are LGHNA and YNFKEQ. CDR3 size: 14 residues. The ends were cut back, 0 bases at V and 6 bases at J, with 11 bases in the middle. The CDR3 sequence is CASSQDRKGHGYTF. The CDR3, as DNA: TGTGCCAGCAGCCAAGATCGAAAGGGGCATGGCTACACCTTC.